The entry below describes one T cell receptor (beta chain). The data originate from a study of cytomegalovirus exposure and HLA in healthy donors. Here immunoSEQ multiplex PCR was the method, and the copy in TCRdb shows in-frame clones only, minus some. This sample yields about 120,000 clones, of which more than 70% are seen a single time; 1.5% to 2% belongs to the top ten. This CDR3 contains 14 residues. Germline CDR1 reads SQVTM; CDR2 reads ANQGSEA. V usage is TRBV29-1 and J usage is TRBJ2-7; weak D call: TRBD2 (6 bases). The source of this sequence is a woman aged 18-29 years in good health and CMV-seronegative. The sequenced sample consisted of PBMCs. The CDR3 is CSGDGTYSSYEQYF. CDR3 DNA sequence: TGCAGTGGGGACGGGACTTATAGCTCCTACGAGCAGTACTTC.